What follows are 9 T cell receptor beta chains derived from one specimen sequenced in a study of T cell responses to AZD1222 COVID-19 vaccine. Clones were read by immunoSEQ multiplex PCR, and TCRdb kept only the in-frame ones, dropping some. The data show about 90,000 clones, 70% to 90% seen once. This sample comprised peripheral blood, obtained 28 days after the second AZD1222 dose. Every receptor here comes from an adult who received the AZD1222 COVID-19 vaccine.

This CDR3 reads CASSPPFDSGGTINTGELFF. Here the CDR3 DNA reads TGTGCCAGCAGCCCACCCTTTGACAGCGGGGGGACGATTAACACCGGGGAGCTGTTTTTT. The V and J genes are TRBV7-3 and TRBJ2-2; 9 nucleotides align to TRBD2. This CDR3 contains 20 residues. Germline CDR1 and CDR2: SGHTA and FQGTGA. The junction had 18 bases not matched to a gene; V was cut back by 5 bases and J by 2 bases.

The rearrangement joins TRBV13 to TRBJ1-3, with TRBD1 identical over 7 bases. From germline, CDR1 is PRHDT and CDR2 FYEKMQ (reference sequence). The CDR3 is 16 residues long. The J segment lost 4 bases and the V segment lost 5 bases, leaving 11 bases of the junction unmatched. The CDR3 protein is CASSGPFWTGGNTIYF. The DNA of the CDR3 is TGTGCCAGCAGCGGACCTTTCTGGACAGGCGGAAACACCATATATTTT.

V is TRBV5-5 and J is TRBJ1-2; D possibly corresponds to TRBD1 (5 bases). CDR1 SGHKS and CDR2 YYEKEE come from the germline V gene (reference sequence). The V and J ends lost 3 bases and 4 bases respectively, with 7 bases between them. This CDR3 has 12 residues. The CDR3 sequence is CASSSDSYGYTF. The CDR3 nucleotides read TGTGCCAGCAGCTCAGACAGCTATGGCTACACCTTC.

The rearrangement links TRBV28 to TRBJ1-6; TRBD1 matches at 7 bases. V trimming: 2 bases; J trimming: 7 bases; junction bases outside the gene matches: 11. Germline loops: CDR1 MDHEN, CDR2 SYDVKM. This CDR3 comprises 17 residues. The DNA for the CDR3 is TGTGCCAGCAGTTTACTCGGAAGGACAGGTTTAAATTCACCCCTCCACTTT. Its protein product is CASSLLGRTGLNSPLHF. The full variable domain, completed using reference TRBV28 and TRBJ1-6, is DVKVTQSSRYLVKRTGEKVFLECVQDMDHENMFWYRQDPGLGLRLIYFSYDVKMKEKGDIPEGYSVSREKKERFSLILESASTNQTSMYLCASSLLGRTGLNSPLHFGNGTRLTVT.

CDR3 loop: CASRDRVLFYGYTF. Here the CDR3 DNA reads TGTGCCAGTCGGGACCGGGTCCTCTTCTATGGCTACACCTTC. This sequence joins TRBV6-5 and TRBJ1-2; tentatively, D is TRBD1 (5 bases). CDR1 is MNHEY, CDR2 SVGAGI, per germline. The CDR3 totals 14 residues. V was cut by 9 bases and J by 4 bases, with 18 bases left in between.

The rearrangement links TRBV6-5 to TRBJ1-1, with 9 bases aligning to TRBD1. CDR1 is MNHEY and CDR2 is SVGAGI in the germline V gene. The CDR3 consists of 15 residues. Trimming removed 5 bases from V and 5 bases from J; junction bases left unmatched: 9. The CDR3 spells CASSPPTGGVTEAFF. The CDR3 nucleotides read TGTGCCAGCAGTCCCCCGACAGGGGGGGTTACTGAAGCTTTCTTT.

The chain combines TRBV6-4 with TRBJ2-3; 12 positions match TRBD2. CDR3 length: 14 residues. V lost 4 bases to trimming and J lost 4 bases; unmatched junction nucleotides: 0. Germline loops: CDR1 MRHNA, CDR2 SNTAGT. CDR3 bases: TGTGCCAGCAGTGGACTAGCGGGGGCAGATACGCAGTATTTT. It specifies CASSGLAGADTQYF.

This chain connects TRBV19 to TRBJ1-2; D remains unclear. Trimming left V 10 bases short and J 4 bases short, with 13 bases between. CDR1 is LNHDA, CDR2 SQIVND, per germline (reference sequence). The CDR3 is made up of 12 amino acids. The CDR3 reads CATLGPTYGYTF. The CDR3 DNA reads as TGTGCCACCTTGGGCCCTACCTATGGCTACACCTTC. The variable domain in full, with the rest retrieved from reference TRBV19 and TRBJ1-2, is DGGITQSPKYLFRKEGQNVTLSCEQNLNHDAMYWYRQDPGQGLRLIYYSQIVNDFQKGDIAEGYSVSREKKESFPLTVTSAQKNPTAFYLCATLGPTYGYTFGSGTRLTVV.

V gene TRBV5-1 combines with J gene TRBJ1-1; D unclear. V lost 3 bases and J 1 base, leaving 16 bases between the germline ends. Germline V gene lookup returns CDR1 SGHRS and CDR2 YFSETQ. The length of the CDR3 is 16 residues. The CDR3 DNA reads TGCGCCAGCAGCTCCCATTTAACAGCTCGGAACACTGAAGCTTTCTTT. Its protein product is CASSSHLTARNTEAFF.